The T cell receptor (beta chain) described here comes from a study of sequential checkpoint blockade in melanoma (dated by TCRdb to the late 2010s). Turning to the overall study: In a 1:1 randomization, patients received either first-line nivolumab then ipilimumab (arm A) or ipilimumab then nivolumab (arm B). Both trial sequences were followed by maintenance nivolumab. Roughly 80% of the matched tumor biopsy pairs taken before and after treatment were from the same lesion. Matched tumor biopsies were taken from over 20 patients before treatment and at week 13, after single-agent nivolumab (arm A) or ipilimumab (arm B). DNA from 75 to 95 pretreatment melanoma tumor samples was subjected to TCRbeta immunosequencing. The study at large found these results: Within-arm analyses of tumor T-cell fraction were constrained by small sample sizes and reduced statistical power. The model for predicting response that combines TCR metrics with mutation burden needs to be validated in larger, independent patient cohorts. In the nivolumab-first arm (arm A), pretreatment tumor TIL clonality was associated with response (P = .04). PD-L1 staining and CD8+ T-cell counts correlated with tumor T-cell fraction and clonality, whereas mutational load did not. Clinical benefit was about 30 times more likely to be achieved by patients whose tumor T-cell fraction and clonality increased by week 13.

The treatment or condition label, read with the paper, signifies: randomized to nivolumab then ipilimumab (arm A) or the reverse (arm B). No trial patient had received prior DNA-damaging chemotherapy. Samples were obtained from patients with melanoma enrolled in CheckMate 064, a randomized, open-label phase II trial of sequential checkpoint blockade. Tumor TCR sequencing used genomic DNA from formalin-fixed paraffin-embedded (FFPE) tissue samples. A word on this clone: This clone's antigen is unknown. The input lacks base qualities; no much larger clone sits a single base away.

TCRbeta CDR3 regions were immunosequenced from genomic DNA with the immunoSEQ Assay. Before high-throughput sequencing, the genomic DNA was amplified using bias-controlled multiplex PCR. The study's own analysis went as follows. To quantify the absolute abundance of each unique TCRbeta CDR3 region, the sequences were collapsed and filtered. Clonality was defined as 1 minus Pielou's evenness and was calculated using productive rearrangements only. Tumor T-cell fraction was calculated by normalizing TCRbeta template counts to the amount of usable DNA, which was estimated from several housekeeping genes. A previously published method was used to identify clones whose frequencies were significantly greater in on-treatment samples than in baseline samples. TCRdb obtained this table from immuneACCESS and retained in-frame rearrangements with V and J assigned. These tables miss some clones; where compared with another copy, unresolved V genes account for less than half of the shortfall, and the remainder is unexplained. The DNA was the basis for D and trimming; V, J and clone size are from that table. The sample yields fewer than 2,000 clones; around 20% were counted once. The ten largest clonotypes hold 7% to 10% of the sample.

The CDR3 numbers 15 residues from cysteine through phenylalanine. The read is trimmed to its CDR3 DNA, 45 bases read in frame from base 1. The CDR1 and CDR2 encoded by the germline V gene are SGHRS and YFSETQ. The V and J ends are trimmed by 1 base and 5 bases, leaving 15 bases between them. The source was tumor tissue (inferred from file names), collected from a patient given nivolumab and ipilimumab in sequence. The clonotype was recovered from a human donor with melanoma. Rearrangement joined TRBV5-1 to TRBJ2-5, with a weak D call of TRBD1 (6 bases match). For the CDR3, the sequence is CASSLSSGEWETQYF. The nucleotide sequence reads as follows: TGCGCCAGCAGCTTGTCATCAGGGGAGTGGGAGACCCAGTACTTC.